This T cell receptor (beta chain) was captured by sequencing in a study of blood T cell repertoires in COVID-19. Study summary: COVID-19 samples from acute and convalescent phases originated in the United States, Italy and Spain. The analysed material was cDNA or gDNA that came from T cells, B-cell-depleted T cells, or PBMCs.

The germline gives CDR1 LNHDA, CDR2 SQIVND (reference sequence). V was pared by 1 base and J by 7 bases, with 17 bases between. The CDR3 has 15 residues. In this sample, this clone turned up a few times. The authors' processing: Reference gene primer amplification yielded estimated nucleated cell counts. Method: immunoSEQ multiplex PCR; TCRdb's copy keeps in-frame clones and lacks some. V, J and clone size derive from that table, while D and trimming were established from the DNA sequence. The data contain under 70,000 clones, 79% of them seen just once; the ten biggest clones take up 20%. This sequence was found in an elderly woman with active or convalescent COVID-19. The chain is built from TRBV19 and TRBJ2-7, with a possible D match to TRBD2 (5 bases). Sequenced material: peripheral blood. CDR3 protein: CASSIVTGVGGEQYF. CDR3 nucleotide sequence: TGTGCCAGTAGTATAGTTACCGGCGTCGGCGGGGAGCAGTACTTC.